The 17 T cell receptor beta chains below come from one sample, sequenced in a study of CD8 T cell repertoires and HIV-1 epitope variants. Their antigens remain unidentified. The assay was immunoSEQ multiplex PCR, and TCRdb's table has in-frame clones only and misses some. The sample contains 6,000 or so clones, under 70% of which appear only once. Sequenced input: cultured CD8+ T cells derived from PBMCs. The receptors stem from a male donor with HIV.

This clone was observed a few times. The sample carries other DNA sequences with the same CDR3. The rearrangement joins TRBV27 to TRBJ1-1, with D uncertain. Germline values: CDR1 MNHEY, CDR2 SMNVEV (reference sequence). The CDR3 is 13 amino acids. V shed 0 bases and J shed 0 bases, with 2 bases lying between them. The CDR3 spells CASSLSVNTEAFF. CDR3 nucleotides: TGTGCCAGCAGTTTATCAGTGAACACTGAAGCTTTCTTT.

Here the CDR3 DNA reads TGTGCCAGCAGTTTAATAGCGGGTGATTCTAATGAAAAACTGTTTTTT. Its translation is CASSLIAGDSNEKLFF. The rearrangement uses TRBV27 and TRBJ1-4; D unclear. The CDR3 length is 16 residues. The V end lost 2 bases, the J end lost 3 bases, and 13 bases lay between the germline ends. Germline V gene data show CDR1 as MNHEY and CDR2 as SMNVEV (reference sequence).

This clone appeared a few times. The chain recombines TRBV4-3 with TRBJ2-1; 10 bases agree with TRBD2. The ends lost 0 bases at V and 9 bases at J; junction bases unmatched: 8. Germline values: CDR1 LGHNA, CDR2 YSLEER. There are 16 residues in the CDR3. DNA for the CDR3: TGCGCCAGCAGCCAAGATACAAGCGGGGGGGCAAGTGAGCAGTTCTTC. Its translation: CASSQDTSGGASEQFF.

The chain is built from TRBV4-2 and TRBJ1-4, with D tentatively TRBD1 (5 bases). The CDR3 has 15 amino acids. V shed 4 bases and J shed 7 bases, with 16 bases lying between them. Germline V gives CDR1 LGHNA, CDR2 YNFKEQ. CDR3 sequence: CASSRRGEVAEKLFF. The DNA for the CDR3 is TGTGCCAGCAGCCGACGAGGGGAGGTGGCTGAAAAACTGTTTTTT.

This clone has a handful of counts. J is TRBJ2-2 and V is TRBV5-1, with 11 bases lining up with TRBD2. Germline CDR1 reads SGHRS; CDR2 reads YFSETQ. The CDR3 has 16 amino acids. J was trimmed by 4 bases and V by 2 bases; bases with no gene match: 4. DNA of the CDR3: TGCGCCAGCAGCTTAATAGCGGGAGGGTCCACCGGGGAGCTGTTTTTT. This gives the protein CASSLIAGGSTGELFF.

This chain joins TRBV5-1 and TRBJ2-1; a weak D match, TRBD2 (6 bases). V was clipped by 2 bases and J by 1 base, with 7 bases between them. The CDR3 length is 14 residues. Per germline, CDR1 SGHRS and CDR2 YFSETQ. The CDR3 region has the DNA TGCGCCAGCAGCTTCGGGGGATCCTACAATGAGCAGTTCTTC. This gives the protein CASSFGGSYNEQFF. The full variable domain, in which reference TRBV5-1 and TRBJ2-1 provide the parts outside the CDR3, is KAGVTQTPRYLIKTRGQQVTLSCSPISGHRSVSWYQQTPGQGLQFLFEYFSETQRNKGNFPGRFSGRQFSNSRSEMNVSTLELGDSALYLCASSFGGSYNEQFFGPGTRLTVL.

CDR3 residues: CASSFSVSLGNEQYF. In DNA, the CDR3 is TGTGCCAGCAGCTTCTCCGTCTCGCTGGGAAACGAGCAGTACTTC. This chain connects TRBV13 to TRBJ2-7, with no clear D. CDR1 and CDR2 from the germline V gene are PRHDT and FYEKMQ (reference sequence). The V end lost 3 bases, the J end lost 5 bases, and 17 bases lay between the germline ends. The CDR3 has 15 residues. The whole variable domain, filled in from reference TRBV13 and TRBJ2-7, reads AAGVIQSPRHLIKEKRETATLKCYPIPRHDTVYWYQQGPGQDPQFLISFYEKMQSDKGSIPDRFSAQQFSDYHSELNMSSLELGDSALYFCASSFSVSLGNEQYFGPGTRLTVT.

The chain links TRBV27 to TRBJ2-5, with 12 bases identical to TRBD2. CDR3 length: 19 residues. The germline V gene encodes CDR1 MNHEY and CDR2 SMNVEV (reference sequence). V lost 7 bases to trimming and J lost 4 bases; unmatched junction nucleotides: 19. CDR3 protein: CASTPLAGGLNPDRETQYF. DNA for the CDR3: TGTGCCAGCACCCCACTAGCGGGAGGACTAAACCCCGACCGAGAGACCCAGTACTTC.

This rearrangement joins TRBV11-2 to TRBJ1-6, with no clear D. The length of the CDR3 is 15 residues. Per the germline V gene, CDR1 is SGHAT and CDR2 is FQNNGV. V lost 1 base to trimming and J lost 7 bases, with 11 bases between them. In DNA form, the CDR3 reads TGTGCCAGCAGCTTAGTCCTCAGCTCAAATTCACCCCTCCACTTT. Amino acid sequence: CASSLVLSSNSPLHF.

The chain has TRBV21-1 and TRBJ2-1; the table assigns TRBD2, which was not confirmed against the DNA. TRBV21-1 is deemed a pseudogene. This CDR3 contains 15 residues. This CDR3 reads CASSKEGLSYNEQFF. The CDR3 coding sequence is TGTGCCAGCAGCAAGGAGGGTCTCTCCTACAATGAGCAGTTCTTC.

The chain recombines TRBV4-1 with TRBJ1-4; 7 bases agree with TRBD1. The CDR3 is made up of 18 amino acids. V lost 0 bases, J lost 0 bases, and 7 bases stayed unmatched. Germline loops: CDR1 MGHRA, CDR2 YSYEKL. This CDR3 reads CASSQDGRGLATNEKLFF. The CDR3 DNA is TGCGCCAGCAGCCAAGATGGAAGGGGGCTTGCAACTAATGAAAAACTGTTTTTT.

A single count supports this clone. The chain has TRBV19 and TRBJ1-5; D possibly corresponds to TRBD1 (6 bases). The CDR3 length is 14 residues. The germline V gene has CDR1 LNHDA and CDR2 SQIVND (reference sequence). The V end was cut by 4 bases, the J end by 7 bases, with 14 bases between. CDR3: CASSRAGDFQPQHF. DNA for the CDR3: TGTGCCAGTAGTAGGGCAGGGGATTTCCAGCCCCAGCATTTT.

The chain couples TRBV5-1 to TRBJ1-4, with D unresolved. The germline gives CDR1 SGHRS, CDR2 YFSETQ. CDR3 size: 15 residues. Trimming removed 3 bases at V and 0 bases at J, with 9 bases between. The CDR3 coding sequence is TGCGCCAGCAGCTCGAATACGGCAACTAATGAAAAACTGTTTTTT. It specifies CASSSNTATNEKLFF.

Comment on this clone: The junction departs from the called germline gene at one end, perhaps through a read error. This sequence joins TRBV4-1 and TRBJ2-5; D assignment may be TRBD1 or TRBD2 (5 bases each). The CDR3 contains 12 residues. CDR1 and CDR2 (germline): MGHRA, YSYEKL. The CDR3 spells CASSQGSGPKNF. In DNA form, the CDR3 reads TGCGCCAGCAGCCAAGGTTCGGGGCCCAAGAACTTC.

As DNA, the CDR3 is TGTGCCAGCAGCTTAAGGAACCTGAACACTGAAGCTTTCTTT. This translates into CASSLRNLNTEAFF. The V call is TRBV7-2, the J call TRBJ1-1, with no clear D. The CDR3 is 14 amino acids. The germline gives CDR1 SGHTA, CDR2 FQGNSA. V was shortened by 2 bases and J by 0 bases, with 7 bases between the two germline ends.

The DNA of the CDR3 is TGTGCCAGCAGTCCCGGCGCAGGGGATCAGCCCCAGCATTTT. Translated: CASSPGAGDQPQHF. This sequence joins TRBV27 and TRBJ1-5; D possibly corresponds to TRBD1 (6 bases). V was pared by 5 bases and J by 5 bases, with 13 bases between. The CDR3 has 14 residues. CDR1 is MNHEY and CDR2 is SMNVEV in the germline V gene (reference sequence).

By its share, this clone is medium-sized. DNA of the CDR3: TGTGCCAGCAGCTTCCTAACACCTCAAGAGACCCAGTACTTC. This sequence encodes CASSFLTPQETQYF. The chain links TRBV5-6 to TRBJ2-5; D not resolved. CDR3 size: 14 residues. Germline assignment: CDR1 SGHDT and CDR2 YYEEEE. Trimming removed 2 bases at V and 2 bases at J, with 10 bases between.